This T cell receptor (beta chain) was identified during a study of OX40 agonist ivuxolimab in advanced cancers. Regarding the study as a whole: Low normalized T-cell clonal expansion was also seen in some nonresponders.

This clone was found a few times. As yet, its antigen is unknown. Germline CDR1 reads LGHNA; CDR2 reads YSLEER. This CDR3 is 15 amino acids long. V dropped 3 bases and J dropped 0; count of bases not matched to a gene: 3. Only in-frame clones appear in the TCRdb table, and some are missing; sequencing was by immunoSEQ multiplex PCR. The sample carries around 65,000 clones, approximately 89% recorded once. This chain uses TRBV4-3 with TRBJ1-2; TRBD1 aligns across 8 bases. The material was CD4+ or CD8+ T cells sorted from blood, obtained in a trial of the OX40 agonist ivuxolimab. The clonotype was recovered from an adult with an advanced solid tumor such as melanoma, head and neck, liver or kidney cancer. The CDR3 DNA is TGCGCCAGCAGCCAGGGACAGGCATCTAACTATGGCTACACCTTC. Residues: CASSQGQASNYGYTF.